The next 19 T cell receptor beta chains were all read from a single sample in a study of T cell responses to AZD1222 COVID-19 vaccine. The repertoire was sequenced with immunoSEQ multiplex PCR; TCRdb's copy has only in-frame clones and lacks some. Among about 61,000 clones, approximately 90% were seen once, and the ten largest hold 4.9%. The sample here was peripheral blood, taken on day 0 of AZD1222 vaccination. These receptors all stem from an adult in good health.

The rearrangement joins TRBV19 to TRBJ1-2, with 9 bases that match TRBD1. Losses at the gene ends were 7 bases for V and 4 bases for J; bases not matched to a gene: 7. The germline gives CDR1 LNHDA, CDR2 SQIVND (reference sequence). This CDR3 is built from 14 residues. As DNA, the CDR3 is TGTGCCAGTACTCCCCGGACAGGGGCCTATGGCTACACCTTC. It codes for CASTPRTGAYGYTF.

This chain uses TRBV7-2 with TRBJ1-2; 7 positions agree with TRBD1. The trim removed 5 bases at V and 8 bases at J, leaving 8 bases unmatched. The CDR3 totals 13 residues. The germline V gene encodes CDR1 SGHTA and CDR2 FQGNSA. CDR3 in amino acids: CASSRDRSYGYTF. Written as DNA, the CDR3 is TGTGCCAGCAGCAGGGACAGAAGTTACGGCTACACCTTC.

The J gene is TRBJ1-5, the V gene TRBV12-3 or TRBV12-4, with 8 bases matching TRBD1. The CDR3 runs to 13 residues. The ends lost 6 bases at V and 7 bases at J; junction bases unmatched: 5. The CDR3 DNA follows: TGTGCCAGCAGACCAGGGGGCGGACAGCCCCAGCATTTT. Encoded protein: CASRPGGGQPQHF.

The V and J genes are TRBV3-1 (or the pseudogene TRBV3-2) and TRBJ2-5, with D unclear. The germline V gene encodes CDR1 LGHDT and CDR2 YNNKEL (reference sequence). V was pared by 3 bases and J by 4 bases, with 6 bases between. The CDR3 totals 12 residues. CDR3 sequence reads: CASSHISETQYF. In DNA, the CDR3 is TGTGCCAGCAGCCACATCTCAGAGACCCAGTACTTC.

This chain joins TRBV7-9 and TRBJ1-2, with no clear D. Trimming shortened V by 0 bases and J by 2 bases, and 7 bases separated the two germline ends. Germline assignment: CDR1 SEHNR and CDR2 FQNEAQ (reference sequence). There are 14 residues in the CDR3. The CDR3 sequence: CASSLAGGNYGYTF. CDR3 DNA sequence: TGTGCCAGCAGCTTAGCGGGAGGGAACTATGGCTACACCTTC. The whole variable domain, remainder taken from reference TRBV7-9 and TRBJ1-2, is DTGVSQNPRHKITKRGQNVTFRCDPISEHNRLYWYRQTLGQGPEFLTYFQNEAQLEKSRLLSDRFSAERPKGSFSTLEIQRTEQGDSAMYLCASSLAGGNYGYTFGSGTRLTVV.

V usage is TRBV6-1 and J usage is TRBJ1-5; 7 bases match TRBD1. This CDR3 is built from 15 residues. V shed 6 bases and J 0 bases; nucleotides not matched to a gene: 5. The germline V gene has CDR1 MNHNS and CDR2 SASEGT. The CDR3 DNA is TGTGCCAGCAGCCAAACAGGGGTTAGCAATCAGCCCCAGCATTTT. Translation: CASSQTGVSNQPQHF.

The rearrangement links TRBV19 to TRBJ1-1; TRBD1 is a possible D gene (6 bases). CDR3 length equals 12 residues. Between the trimmed V and J ends, which lost 6 bases and 6 bases, there was a span of 11 bases. Germline CDR1 LNHDA, CDR2 SQIVND (reference sequence). CDR3 protein: CASRGGSPEAFF. The CDR3 coding sequence is TGTGCCAGTAGAGGGGGGAGTCCTGAAGCTTTCTTT.

The chain links TRBV10-3 to TRBJ2-2, with 16 bases that match TRBD2. The V gene end was trimmed by 3 bases and the J gene end by 4 bases; junction bases not matched to a gene: 11. CDR1 and CDR2 (germline): ENHRY, SYGVKD. The CDR3 extends over 20 amino acids. The CDR3 spells CAISDPPGLAGGPSTGELFF. CDR3 nucleotide sequence: TGTGCCATCAGTGACCCACCGGGACTAGCGGGGGGGCCGAGCACCGGGGAGCTGTTTTTT.

The chain has TRBV15 and TRBJ1-3; D ambiguous. Trimming stripped 1 base from V and 0 bases from J, with 10 bases between. The germline V gene encodes CDR1 LNHNV and CDR2 YYDKDF (reference sequence). CDR3 size: 16 residues. CDR3 DNA sequence: TGTGCCACCAGCAGAGGCCCCCTGGGCTCTGGAAACACCATATATTTT. Translating it yields CATSRGPLGSGNTIYF. Filled out from reference TRBV15 and TRBJ1-3, the complete variable domain reads DAMVIQNPRYQVTQFGKPVTLSCSQTLNHNVMYWYQQKSSQAPKLLFHYYDKDFNNEADTPDNFQSRRPNTSFCFLDIRSPGLGDTAMYLCATSRGPLGSGNTIYFGEGSWLTVV.

This clone has just one count. V gene TRBV27 combines with J gene TRBJ2-1; 9 bases fit TRBD1. The CDR3 sequence is 14 residues long. Germline CDR1 and CDR2: MNHEY and SMNVEV (reference sequence). V lost 4 bases to trimming and J lost 9 bases; unmatched junction nucleotides: 7. The CDR3 is CASSSGQGRVEQFF. The CDR3 nucleotides read TGTGCCAGCAGTTCCGGACAGGGGCGGGTTGAGCAGTTCTTC.

The V and J genes are TRBV19 and TRBJ2-5; a weak D match, TRBD1 (5 bases). The CDR3 consists of 15 residues. Germline CDR1 is LNHDA and CDR2 is SQIVND (reference sequence). V lost 3 bases to trimming and J lost 1 base, with 12 bases between them. The CDR3 is CASSIGARAQETQYF. As DNA, the CDR3 is TGTGCCAGTAGTATCGGCGCCAGGGCCCAAGAGACCCAGTACTTC.

V gene TRBV6-1 combines with J gene TRBJ2-1, with 9 positions matching TRBD2. The germline V gene encodes CDR1 MNHNS and CDR2 SASEGT. After removal of 3 bases from V and 0 bases from J, the junction contained 0 bases not matched to a gene. The CDR3 totals 15 residues. In nucleotides, the CDR3 is TGTGCCAGCAGTGAGGGACTAGCCTCCTACAATGAGCAGTTCTTC. Its protein is CASSEGLASYNEQFF.

The CDR3 DNA reads as TGTGCCAGCAGCCAAGACAGGGGGGCTCGCGGCTACACCTTC. Encoded protein: CASSQDRGARGYTF. This chain joins TRBV6-5 and TRBJ1-2; 9 bases align to TRBD1. The junction had 10 bases not matched to a gene; V was cut back by 6 bases and J by 8 bases. Germline-derived CDR1 and CDR2 are MNHEY and SVGAGI. The CDR3 sequence is 14 residues long.

V gene TRBV19 combines with J gene TRBJ1-5, with 7 bases matching TRBD1. The CDR3 length is 17 residues. V was clipped by 7 bases and J by 0 bases; unmatched bases: 12. Per the germline V gene, CDR1 is LNHDA and CDR2 is SQIVND (reference sequence). In DNA form, the CDR3 reads TGTGCCAGTATCGTTCCCGGGACAGCTTATAGCAATCAGCCCCAGCATTTT. As protein: CASIVPGTAYSNQPQHF.

The chain uses TRBV27 and TRBJ1-6, with 7 bases aligning to TRBD1. This CDR3 has 16 amino acids. After removal of 4 bases from V and 5 bases from J, the junction contained 8 bases not matched to a gene. Germline V CDR1 and CDR2: MNHEY, SMNVEV (reference sequence). CDR3 loop: CASSSRWGQNNSPLHF. The CDR3 DNA follows: TGTGCCAGCAGTTCCCGATGGGGACAGAATAATTCACCCCTCCACTTT.

This chain uses TRBV6-2 or TRBV6-3 with TRBJ2-1; 8 positions match TRBD2. The ends lost 2 bases at V and 4 bases at J; junction bases unmatched: 10. The CDR3 extends over 17 amino acids. Germline values: CDR1 MNHEY, CDR2 SVGEGT. This CDR3 is CASSYPLAGPYYNEQFF. The CDR3 nucleotides read TGTGCCAGCAGTTACCCTCTAGCGGGTCCTTATTACAATGAGCAGTTCTTC.

V gene TRBV7-2 combines with J gene TRBJ2-1, with D unresolved. Germline CDR1 and CDR2: SGHTA and FQGNSA. Trimming pared 5 bases from V and 5 bases from J, leaving 10 bases between. The CDR3 consists of 13 residues. As DNA, the CDR3 is TGTGCCAGCAGCAACTATTTGGACAATGAGCAGTTCTTC. Its protein is CASSNYLDNEQFF.

This clone was detected only once. The V and J genes are TRBV7-3 and TRBJ2-2, with D possibly matching TRBD2 (5 bases). Looked up from germline, CDR1 is SGHTA and CDR2 is FQGTGA. Trimming removed 3 bases at V and 1 base at J, with 9 bases between. The CDR3 contains 15 residues. Here the CDR3 reads CASSLSGVNTGELFF. CDR3 DNA: TGTGCCAGCAGCTTGAGCGGAGTGAACACCGGGGAGCTGTTTTTT.

This clone was found once. The rearrangement uses TRBV5-1 and TRBJ1-4; D might be TRBD1 (5 bases). Trimming left V 4 bases short and J 2 bases short, with 15 bases between. This CDR3 has 16 residues. Per the germline V gene, CDR1 is SGHRS and CDR2 is YFSETQ. CDR3 loop: CASSPLGGYTNEKLFF. DNA for the CDR3: TGCGCCAGCAGCCCCCTCGGGGGTTATACTAATGAAAAACTGTTTTTT.